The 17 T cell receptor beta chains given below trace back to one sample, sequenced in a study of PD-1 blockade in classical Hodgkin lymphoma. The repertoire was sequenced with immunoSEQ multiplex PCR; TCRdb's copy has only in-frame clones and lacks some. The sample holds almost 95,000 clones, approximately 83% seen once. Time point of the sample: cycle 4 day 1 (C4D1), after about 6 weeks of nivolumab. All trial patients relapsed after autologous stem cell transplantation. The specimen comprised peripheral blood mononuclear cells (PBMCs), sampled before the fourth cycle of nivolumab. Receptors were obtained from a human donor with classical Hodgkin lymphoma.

The CDR3 is CASSLGGGAFF. The CDR3 DNA reads as TGTGCCAGCAGTTTGGGCGGTGGAGCTTTCTTT. The V and J genes are TRBV28 and TRBJ1-1; D unclear. Germline CDR1 reads MDHEN; CDR2 reads SYDVKM. The CDR3 sequence is 11 residues long. V lost 3 bases and J lost 10, with 9 bases in between.

Here the CDR3 reads CASSLDPPGAAGNTIYF. DNA for the CDR3: TGTGCCAGCAGTTTAGACCCCCCGGGGGCGGCTGGAAACACCATATATTTT. This chain links TRBV27 with TRBJ1-3, with D tentatively TRBD1 (6 bases). CDR1 and CDR2 (germline): MNHEY, SMNVEV (reference sequence). V shed 2 bases and J shed 2 bases, with 16 bases lying between them. This CDR3 has 17 amino acids.

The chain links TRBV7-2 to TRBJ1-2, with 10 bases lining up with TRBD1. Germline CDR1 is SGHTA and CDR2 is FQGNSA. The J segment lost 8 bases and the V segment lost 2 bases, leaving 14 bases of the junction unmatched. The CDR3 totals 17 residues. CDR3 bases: TGTGCCAGCAGCTTAAGCTTTACCGGGACAGGGGTCGGAGGCTACACCTTC. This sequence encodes CASSLSFTGTGVGGYTF. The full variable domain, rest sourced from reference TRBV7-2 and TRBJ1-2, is GAGVSQSPSNKVTEKGKDVELRCDPISGHTALYWYRQSLGQGLEFLIYFQGNSAPDKSGLPSDRFSAERTGGSVSTLTIQRTQQEDSAVYLCASSLSFTGTGVGGYTFGSGTRLTVV.

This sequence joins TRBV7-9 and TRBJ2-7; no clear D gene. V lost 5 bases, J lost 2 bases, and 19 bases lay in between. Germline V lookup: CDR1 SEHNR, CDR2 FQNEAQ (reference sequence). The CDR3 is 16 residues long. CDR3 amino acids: CASSPETVPGAYEQYF. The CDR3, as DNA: TGTGCCAGCAGCCCGGAGACGGTTCCTGGGGCCTACGAGCAGTACTTC.

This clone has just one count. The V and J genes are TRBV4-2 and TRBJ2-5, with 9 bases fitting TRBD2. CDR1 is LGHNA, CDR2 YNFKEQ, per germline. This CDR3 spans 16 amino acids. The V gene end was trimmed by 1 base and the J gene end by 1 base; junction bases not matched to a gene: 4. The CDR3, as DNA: TGTGCCAGCAGCCAAGCGCGGGAGGGAGGCCAAGAGACCCAGTACTTC. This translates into CASSQAREGGQETQYF.

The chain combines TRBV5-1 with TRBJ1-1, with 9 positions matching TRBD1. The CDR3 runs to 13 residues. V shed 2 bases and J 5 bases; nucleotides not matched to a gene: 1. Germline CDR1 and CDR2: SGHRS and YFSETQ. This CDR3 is CASSLQGATEAFF. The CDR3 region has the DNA TGCGCCAGCAGCTTACAGGGGGCTACTGAAGCTTTCTTT.

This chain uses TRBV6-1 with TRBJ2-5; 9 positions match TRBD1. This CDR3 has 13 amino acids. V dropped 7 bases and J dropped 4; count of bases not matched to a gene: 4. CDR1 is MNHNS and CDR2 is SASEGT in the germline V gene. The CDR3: CASTRTGAETQYF. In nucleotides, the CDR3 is TGTGCCAGCACCAGGACAGGGGCAGAGACCCAGTACTTC.

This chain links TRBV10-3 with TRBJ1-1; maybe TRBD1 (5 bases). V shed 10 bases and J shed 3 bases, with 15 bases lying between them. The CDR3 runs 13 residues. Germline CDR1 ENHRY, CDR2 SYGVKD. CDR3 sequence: CASKVRGDTEAFF. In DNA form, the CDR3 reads TGTGCCAGCAAAGTTCGGGGGGACACTGAAGCTTTCTTT.

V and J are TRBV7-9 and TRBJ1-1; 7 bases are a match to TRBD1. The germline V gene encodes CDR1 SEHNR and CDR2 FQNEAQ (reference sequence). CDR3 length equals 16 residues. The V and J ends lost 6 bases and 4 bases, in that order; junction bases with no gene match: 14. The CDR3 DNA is TGTGCCAGCAGTCTTAGACAGGGAGTAGGTGGCACTGAAGCTTTCTTT. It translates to CASSLRQGVGGTEAFF.

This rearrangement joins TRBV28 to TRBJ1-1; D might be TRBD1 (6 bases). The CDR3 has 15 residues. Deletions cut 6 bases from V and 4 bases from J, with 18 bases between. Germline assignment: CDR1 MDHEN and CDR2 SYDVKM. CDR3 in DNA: TGTGCCAGCAGCTTACAGGGTCCCTGGGGCACTGAAGCTTTCTTT. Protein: CASSLQGPWGTEAFF.

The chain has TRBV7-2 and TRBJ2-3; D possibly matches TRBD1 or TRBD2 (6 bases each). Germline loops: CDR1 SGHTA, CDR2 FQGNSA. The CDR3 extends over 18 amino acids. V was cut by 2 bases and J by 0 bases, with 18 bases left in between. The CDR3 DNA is TGTGCCAGCAGCTTAAGGTGGACGGGGGCTTTTAGCACAGATACGCAGTATTTT. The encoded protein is CASSLRWTGAFSTDTQYF.

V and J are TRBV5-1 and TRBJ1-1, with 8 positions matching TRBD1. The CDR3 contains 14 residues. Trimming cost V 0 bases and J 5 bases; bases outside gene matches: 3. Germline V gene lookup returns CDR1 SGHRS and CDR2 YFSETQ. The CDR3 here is CASSLGQGRTEAFF. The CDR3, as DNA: TGCGCCAGCAGCTTGGGACAGGGGAGGACTGAAGCTTTCTTT.

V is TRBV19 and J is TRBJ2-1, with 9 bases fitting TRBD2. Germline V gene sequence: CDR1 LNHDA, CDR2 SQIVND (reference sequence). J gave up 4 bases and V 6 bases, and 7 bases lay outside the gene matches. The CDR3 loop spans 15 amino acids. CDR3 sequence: CASSLSGRIYNEQFF. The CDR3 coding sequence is TGTGCCAGTAGCCTTAGCGGGAGAATATACAATGAGCAGTTCTTC.

CDR3 nucleotides: TGTGCCAGCAGCGTAGCTAACGTCAACTATGGCTACACCTTC. This gives the protein CASSVANVNYGYTF. J is TRBJ1-2 and V is TRBV9; D not certain. Germline CDR1 SGDLS, CDR2 YYNGEE. The CDR3 length is 14 residues. With 0 bases removed from V and 2 bases from J, the gap between germline ends came to 8 bases.

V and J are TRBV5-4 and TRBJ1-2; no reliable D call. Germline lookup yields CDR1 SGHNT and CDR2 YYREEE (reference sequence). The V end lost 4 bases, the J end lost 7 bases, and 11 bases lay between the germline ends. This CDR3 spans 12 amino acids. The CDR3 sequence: CASSPPTGGYTF. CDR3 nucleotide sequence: TGTGCCAGCAGCCCCCCTACGGGTGGCTACACCTTC.

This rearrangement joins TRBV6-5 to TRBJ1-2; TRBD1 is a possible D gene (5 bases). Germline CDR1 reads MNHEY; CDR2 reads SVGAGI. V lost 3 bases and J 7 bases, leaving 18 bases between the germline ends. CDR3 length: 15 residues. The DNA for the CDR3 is TGTGCCAGCAGTTATAATAGGGGCGGGTCCGGTGGCTACACCTTC. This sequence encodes CASSYNRGGSGGYTF.

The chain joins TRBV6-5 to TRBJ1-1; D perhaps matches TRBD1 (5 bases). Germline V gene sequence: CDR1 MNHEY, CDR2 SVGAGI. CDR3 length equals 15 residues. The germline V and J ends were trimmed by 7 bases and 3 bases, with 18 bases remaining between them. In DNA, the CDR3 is TGTGCCAGCACCCTCCTAGGGGTGGCGGACACTGAAGCTTTCTTT. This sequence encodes CASTLLGVADTEAFF.